A selection of T cell receptor beta chains follows, all from one sample in a study of tumor and adjacent non-tumor tissue in lung cancer. Via MiXCR, TCRdb re-called the multiplex PCR reads, giving one row per CDR3 protein. The data show roughly 75,000 distinct CDR3 sequences, roughly 80% seen once. The sequenced material came from distant non-tumor lung tissue. These receptors came from a man in his fifties or sixties with non-small cell lung cancer. Both conserved end residues are part of each CDR3. Each record gives: clone size, V gene, D gene, J gene, CDR3 DNA, CDR3 protein. The D gene is left open where the match is weak. Where a row states a size, it is once, few, many or the class of an expanded clone; other rows omit it.

size: once; V: TRBV20-1; D: TRBD2; J: TRBJ2-4; DNA: TGCGGTGCTGACATGACTAGCGGCAAAAACGTTCAGTACTTC; CDR3: CGADMTSGKNVQYF
size: NA; V: TRBV16; D: NA; J: TRBJ2-7; DNA: TGTGCCAGCAGCCCTACAGGGTCCAACTACGAGCAGTGCTTC; CDR3: CASSPTGSNYEQCF
size: NA; V: TRBV20-1; D: NA; J: TRBJ2-2; DNA: TGCAGTGCTAGAGCAGGGACCCTTTGGGGTGCGGAGTTGTTTTTT; CDR3: CSARAGTLWGAELFF
size: many; V: TRBV6-5; D: TRBD1; J: TRBJ2-5; DNA: TGTGCCAGCAGTTACGGGACAGGGGCAGGAGAGACCCAGTACTTC; CDR3: CASSYGTGAGETQYF
size: NA; V: TRBV6-1; D: NA; J: TRBJ1-1; DNA: TGTGCCAACAGTCAATCCCGGAGGGTCACTGAAGCTTTCTTT; CDR3: CANSQSRRVTEAFF
size: NA; V: TRBV4-3; D: NA; J: TRBJ2-1; DNA: TGTGCCAGCAGCCAGGTGGGAAGGCCAGCCAATGAGCAGTTCTTC; CDR3: CASSQVGRPANEQFF
size: NA; V: TRBV6-2/TRBV6-3; D: NA; J: TRBJ2-1; DNA: TGTGCTATCAGTTACTCGTACAAACCGAATGAGCAGTTCTTC; CDR3: CAISYSYKPNEQFF
size: NA; V: TRBV4-1; D: NA; J: TRBJ1-4; DNA: TGCGCCAGCAGCCTTGGACATGGGGGGACTGCGACTAATGAAAAACTGTTTTTT; CDR3: CASSLGHGGTATNEKLFF
size: NA; V: TRBV6-2/TRBV6-3; D: NA; J: TRBJ2-7; DNA: TGTGCCAGCAGGACCGGGACTGCAAGCTCCTACGTGCAGTACTTC; CDR3: CASRTGTASSYVQYF
size: NA; V: TRBV20-1; D: NA; J: TRBJ1-5; DNA: TGCAGTGCTCGTAACCAGGGGTTTCTTAAACAGCCCCAGCATTTT; CDR3: CSARNQGFLKQPQHF
size: NA; V: TRBV6-1; D: TRBD2; J: TRBJ2-2; DNA: TGTACCAGCAGCGCCTGGACTAGCGCTAACACCGGGGGGCTGTTTTTT; CDR3: CTSSAWTSANTGGLFF
size: NA; V: TRBV20-1; D: NA; J: TRBJ2-2; DNA: TGCAATGCTTATCACCCCGGGTCTAGCGCGAGGGCCGTGTCCGGGGAGCTGTTTTTT; CDR3: CNAYHPGSSARAVSGELFF
size: NA; V: TRBV7-8; D: NA; J: TRBJ2-3; DNA: TGTGCCAGCAGCTTATGGGGGGCTCGAGGGGCTACGCAGTATTTT; CDR3: CASSLWGARGATQYF
size: NA; V: TRBV11-2; D: NA; J: TRBJ1-1; DNA: TGTGCCAGCAGCTTAGTAGGGCCGGACACTGAAGCTTTCTTT; CDR3: CASSLVGPDTEAFF
size: NA; V: TRBV11-3; D: TRBD2; J: TRBJ2-1; DNA: TGTGCCTACAGCTTAGGAGCTAGCGGAGGAGGGGAGCAGTTCTTC; CDR3: CAYSLGASGGGEQFF
size: once; V: TRBV6-1; D: TRBD2; J: TRBJ2-1; DNA: TGTGCCAGCAGTGCTCCAGCGGGAGTCCTCAATGAGCAGTTCTTC; CDR3: CASSAPAGVLNEQFF
size: NA; V: TRBV4-2; D: NA; J: TRBJ2-3; DNA: TGTGCCAGCAGCCAAGGTTCCGTTGTCACAGATACGCAGTGTTTT; CDR3: CASSQGSVVTDTQCF
size: NA; V: TRBV6-2/TRBV6-3; D: NA; J: TRBJ1-1; DNA: TGTACCAGCAGTTACAGGGAGAACAATGAAGCTTTCTTT; CDR3: CTSSYRENNEAFF
size: NA; V: TRBV7-9; D: NA; J: TRBJ2-4; DNA: TGTGCCAGCAGCTGGTTCCAGGGAGGAAACATTCAGTACTTC; CDR3: CASSWFQGGNIQYF
size: NA; V: TRBV20-1; D: NA; J: TRBJ2-1; DNA: TGCGGTGCTAGCCCCCGGCGGGTAGACATTGAGCAGTTCTTC; CDR3: CGASPRRVDIEQFF
size: NA; V: TRBV4-2; D: NA; J: TRBJ2-4; DNA: TGTGCCAGCGATCCCCGTGCGGGCGAAGGGGCCAAAAACATTCAGTACTTC; CDR3: CASDPRAGEGAKNIQYF
size: few; V: TRBV5-1; D: NA; J: TRBJ2-2; DNA: TGCGCCATCAGCTTAGGGAACTTCGCCGGGGAGCTGTTTTTT; CDR3: CAISLGNFAGELFF
size: NA; V: TRBV7-9; D: TRBD2; J: TRBJ2-3; DNA: TGTGCCAGCAGCTTGCAACTAGCGGGATGCACAGATACGCAGTATTTT; CDR3: CASSLQLAGCTDTQYF
size: NA; V: TRBV6-1; D: TRBD2; J: TRBJ2-1; DNA: TGTGCCAGCAGTTCGAGCGGGGGCTACTACAATGAGCAGATCTTC; CDR3: CASSSSGGYYNEQIF
size: NA; V: TRBV12-3/TRBV12-4; D: NA; J: TRBJ2-3; DNA: TGTGCCCGCAGGCGGCGAGTTGAAGATACGCAGTATTTT; CDR3: CARRRRVEDTQYF
size: NA; V: TRBV5-1; D: NA; J: TRBJ2-3; DNA: TGCGCCAGCAGCTTTTGCAGTCCGAGCGCAGATACGCAGTATTTT; CDR3: CASSFCSPSADTQYF
size: NA; V: TRBV6-1; D: NA; J: TRBJ1-6; DNA: TGTGCCAGCAGTGAATCTCAGCCCCCTTCACACCTCCACTTT; CDR3: CASSESQPPSHLHF
size: NA; V: TRBV11-3; D: NA; J: TRBJ2-7; DNA: TGTGTCAGCAACTACGGGCAGACCTACGAGCAGTGCTTC; CDR3: CVSNYGQTYEQCF
size: few; V: TRBV28; D: NA; J: TRBJ1-4; DNA: TGTGCCAGCAGGAGACAGAGTGCAACTAATGAAAAACTGTTTTTT; CDR3: CASRRQSATNEKLFF
size: NA; V: TRBV11-2; D: TRBD1; J: TRBJ2-6; DNA: TGTGCCAGCACCTTAGTTCCAAAGGACAGGCCCTCTAGGGCCAACGTCCTGAGTTTC; CDR3: CASTLVPKDRPSRANVLSF
size: NA; V: TRBV6-5; D: TRBD2; J: TRBJ2-5; DNA: TGTGCCAGCAGTTCGGAGCGGTGGGAGGGTCAAGAGACCCAGTACTTC; CDR3: CASSSERWEGQETQYF
size: NA; V: TRBV11-3; D: NA; J: TRBJ1-4; DNA: TGTGCCAGCAGCTTAGATCTAACGAGGGTAGAAGAAAAACTGCTTTTT; CDR3: CASSLDLTRVEEKLLF
size: NA; V: TRBV28; D: NA; J: TRBJ1-5; DNA: TGTGCCAGCAGTTTATTTTACACGGGGAAATTTGGTCAGCCCCAGCATTTT; CDR3: CASSLFYTGKFGQPQHF
size: many; V: TRBV5-5; D: NA; J: TRBJ2-7; DNA: TGTGCCAGCAGCCAAAACCTGCACCTCTACGAGCAGTACTTC; CDR3: CASSQNLHLYEQYF
size: NA; V: TRBV5-6; D: NA; J: TRBJ1-1; DNA: TGTACCATCAGCTTGCTTCAGGGCGGTGAAGTTTTCTTT; CDR3: CTISLLQGGEVFF
size: NA; V: TRBV10-1; D: TRBD1; J: TRBJ2-7; DNA: TGCGCCAGCAGTGACCCCTGGACAGGGTATGCCGAGCAGTACTTC; CDR3: CASSDPWTGYAEQYF
size: once; V: TRBV20-1; D: NA; J: TRBJ1-4; DNA: TGCAATGCTTGTGACTCTTTAAATGAAAAACTGTTTTTT; CDR3: CNACDSLNEKLFF
size: once; V: TRBV11-2; D: NA; J: TRBJ2-5; DNA: TGTGCCGGCAGCTACACAATGGGGCGGCTAAAGGAGACCCAGTACTTT; CDR3: CAGSYTMGRLKETQYF
size: once; V: TRBV4-3; D: NA; J: TRBJ2-3; DNA: TGCGCCAGCAACCAAGATAGAACGGGCACCACAGTTACGCAGTATTTT; CDR3: CASNQDRTGTTVTQYF
size: many; V: TRBV28; D: NA; J: TRBJ2-3; DNA: TGTGCCAGCAGTCACCCTTCCAGTTTAAGAGATACGCAGTATTTT; CDR3: CASSHPSSLRDTQYF
size: NA; V: TRBV4-2; D: NA; J: TRBJ2-7; DNA: TGTGCCAGCAGTCAAGGGGACCCGGGATTCGGGGACGAGCAGTACTTC; CDR3: CASSQGDPGFGDEQYF
size: many; V: TRBV20-1; D: TRBD2; J: TRBJ2-3; DNA: TGCAGTGAAACAGACAGCGGGGGGGGCAGTTTATCAGATACGCAGTATTTT; CDR3: CSETDSGGGSLSDTQYF
size: NA; V: TRBV11-3; D: NA; J: TRBJ1-1; DNA: TGTGGCAGCAGCTTTCAGTTGAACATTGAAGCTTTCTTT; CDR3: CGSSFQLNIEAFF
size: NA; V: TRBV11-2; D: NA; J: TRBJ2-3; DNA: TGTGCCAGCAGCTGGGACGGTTATAGCAATCAGCCCCAGTATTTT; CDR3: CASSWDGYSNQPQYF
size: NA; V: TRBV10-2; D: NA; J: TRBJ2-7; DNA: TGCGCCACCTATGGGGGCGGTCCTTACAATGAGCAGTACTTC; CDR3: CATYGGGPYNEQYF
size: many; V: TRBV12-3/TRBV12-4; D: NA; J: TRBJ1-1; DNA: TGTGCCAGCAGTTTAGGGGGGGCGCTCACTGAAGCTTTCTTT; CDR3: CASSLGGALTEAFF
size: NA; V: TRBV12-3/TRBV12-4; D: TRBD1; J: TRBJ2-7; DNA: TGTGCCAGCAGTCGGACAGGGATTACTTACAAGCAGTACTTC; CDR3: CASSRTGITYKQYF
size: NA; V: TRBV20-1; D: NA; J: TRBJ2-7; DNA: TGCAGTGTTAGTGCGGTCACCTACGAGAAGTATTTC; CDR3: CSVSAVTYEKYF
size: NA; V: TRBV29-1; D: NA; J: TRBJ2-3; DNA: TGCAGTGTTACGAGTTCGAGCGATAGCATAGATACGCAGTATTTT; CDR3: CSVTSSSDSIDTQYF
size: NA; V: TRBV6-1; D: NA; J: TRBJ2-2; DNA: TGTGCCAGCAAGGGGTCCGGGGAGCTGTATTTT; CDR3: CASKGSGELYF
size: few; V: TRBV11-2; D: NA; J: TRBJ2-1; DNA: TGTGTCAGCAGCTTCACAGGGAGCTCCTACAATGAGCAGTTCTTT; CDR3: CVSSFTGSSYNEQFF
size: NA; V: TRBV11-3; D: NA; J: TRBJ2-3; DNA: TGTGCCACCAGTCAACCGGGACAAGGGAGCACGGATACGCAGTATTTT; CDR3: CATSQPGQGSTDTQYF
size: once; V: TRBV12-3/TRBV12-4; D: NA; J: TRBJ1-1; DNA: TGTGCCAGCAGGTTCCCAGGTATACTGAACATTGAAGCTTTCTTT; CDR3: CASRFPGILNIEAFF
size: many; V: TRBV11-3; D: TRBD2; J: TRBJ2-3; DNA: TGTGCCAGCAGCCTGTTAGCGGGGGGGAGAACAGATACGCAGTATTTT; CDR3: CASSLLAGGRTDTQYF
size: NA; V: TRBV11-2; D: TRBD2; J: TRBJ2-7; DNA: TGTGCCAGCAGTCCTGAGCGGGAAGGTTACTACGAGCAGTACTTC; CDR3: CASSPEREGYYEQYF
size: NA; V: TRBV29-1; D: TRBD1; J: TRBJ2-5; DNA: TGCAGCAAACAGGGGGTCGATGGGGAGACACAGTACTTC; CDR3: CSKQGVDGETQYF